This T cell receptor (beta chain) was identified in a study of blood T cell repertoires in COVID-19. Study summary: The United States, Italy and Spain provided the acute and convalescent COVID-19 samples. Nucleic acid was either cDNA or gDNA, and it came from T cells, B-cell-depleted T cells, or PBMCs.

Some clones are missing from TCRdb's copy, which holds only in-frame ones; the method was immunoSEQ multiplex PCR. Among approximately 200,000 clones, almost 85% were seen once, and the ten largest hold 6.9%. Germline values: CDR1 MNHEY, CDR2 SVGAGI. The CDR3 has 14 amino acids. With V trimmed by 6 bases and J by 3 bases, 8 bases remained unmatched. This rearrangement joins TRBV6-5 to TRBJ2-7, with 7 bases lining up with TRBD1. This sequence originates from a human donor with acute or convalescent COVID-19. The donor label of this sample is uncertain. The sample taken for sequencing was peripheral blood. CDR3 sequence reads: CASRRGHELYEQYF. CDR3 nucleotide sequence: TGTGCCAGCAGGAGGGGGCACGAACTCTACGAGCAGTACTTC.